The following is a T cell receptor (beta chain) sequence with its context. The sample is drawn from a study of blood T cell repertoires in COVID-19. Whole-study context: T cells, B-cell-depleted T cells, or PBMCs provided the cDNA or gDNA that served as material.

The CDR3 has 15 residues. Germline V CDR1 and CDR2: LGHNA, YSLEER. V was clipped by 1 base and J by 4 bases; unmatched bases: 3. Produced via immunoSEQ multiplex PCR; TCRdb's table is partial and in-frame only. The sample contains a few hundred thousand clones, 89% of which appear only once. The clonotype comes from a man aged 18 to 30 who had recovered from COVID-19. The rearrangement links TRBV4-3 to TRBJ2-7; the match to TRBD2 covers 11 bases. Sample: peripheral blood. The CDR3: CASSQGLAGMYEQYF. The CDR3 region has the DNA TGCGCCAGCAGCCAAGGACTAGCGGGGATGTACGAGCAGTACTTC.